In its sample, the clone carrying this T cell receptor beta chain was seen many times. Its antigen is still unknown. V lost 5 bases and J lost 3, with 13 bases in between. Looked up from germline, CDR1 is SEHNR and CDR2 is FQNEAQ (reference sequence). The CDR3 has 14 amino acids. The data belong to a study of cytomegalovirus exposure and HLA in healthy donors. About the research overall: It was reported in a later analysis that the 120 validation repertoires used the same platform as the 666 first-cohort repertoires. Study results and caveats: Most TCR sequences showed up rarely, but some public TCRs showed up in many donors. According to reports, the classifier identified cytomegalovirus status with high specificity and sensitivity. The authors enumerated over 150 TCR beta chains as linked to cytomegalovirus.

Generated by immunoSEQ multiplex PCR, the TCRdb table keeps only in-frame clones and is missing some. Among some 240,000 clones listed, roughly 87% were seen once. The sample comprised PBMCs. This sequence originates from a woman younger than 30 in good health and CMV-seropositive. The rearrangement uses TRBV7-9 and TRBJ1-1; perhaps TRBD1 as D (5 bases). The chain's CDR3 is CASSPGLRDTEAFF. Here the CDR3 DNA reads TGTGCCAGCAGCCCGGGACTGAGGGACACTGAAGCTTTCTTT.